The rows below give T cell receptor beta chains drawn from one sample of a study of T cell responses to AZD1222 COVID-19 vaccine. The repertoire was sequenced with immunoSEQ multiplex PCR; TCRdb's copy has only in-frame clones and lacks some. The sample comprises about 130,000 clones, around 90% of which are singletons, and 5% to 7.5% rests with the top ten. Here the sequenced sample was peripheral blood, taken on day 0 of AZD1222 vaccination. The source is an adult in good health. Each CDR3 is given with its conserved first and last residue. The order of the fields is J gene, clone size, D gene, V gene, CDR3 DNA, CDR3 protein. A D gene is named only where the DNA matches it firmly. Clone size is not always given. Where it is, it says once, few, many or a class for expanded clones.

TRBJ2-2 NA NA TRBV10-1 TGCGCCAGCACAGCCACCGGGGAGCTGTTTTTT CASTATGELFF
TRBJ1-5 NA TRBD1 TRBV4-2 TGTGCCAGCAGCGGGACAGGCGGCCAGCCCCAGCATTTT CASSGTGGQPQHF
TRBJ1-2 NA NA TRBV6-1 TGTGCCAGCAGTGAAGGCGTACACAACTATGGCTACACCTTC CASSEGVHNYGYTF
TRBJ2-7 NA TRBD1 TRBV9 TGTGCCAGCAGCGTAGGGCAGGGGGCTTACGAGCAGTACTTC CASSVGQGAYEQYF
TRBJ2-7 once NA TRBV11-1 TGTGCCAGCAGCTTACCCAGCCAATCCTACGAGCAGTACTTC CASSLPSQSYEQYF
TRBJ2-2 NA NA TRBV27 TGTGCCAGCAGGTTGATGTTTGGGTCCGGGGAGCTGTTTTTT CASRLMFGSGELFF
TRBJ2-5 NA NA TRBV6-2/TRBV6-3 TGTGCCAGCAGTTTGGGAATCCAGTACTTC CASSLGIQYF
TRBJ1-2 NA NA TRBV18 TGTGCCAGCTCACCAGGGATTGATGGCTACACCTTC CASSPGIDGYTF
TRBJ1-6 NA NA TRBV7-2 TGTGCCAGCAGCCTCTCAGGTTCACCCCTCCACTTT CASSLSGSPLHF
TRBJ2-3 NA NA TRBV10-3 TGTGCCACGCAGGGTCAAGGAACAGATACGCAGTATTTT CATQGQGTDTQYF
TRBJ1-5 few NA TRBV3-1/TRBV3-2 TGTGCCAGCAGCCAAGAGACCGGGAAGGGTCAGCCCCAGCATTTT CASSQETGKGQPQHF
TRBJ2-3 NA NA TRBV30 TGTGCCTGGGATGTTGGGGGCACAGATACGCAGTATTTT CAWDVGGTDTQYF
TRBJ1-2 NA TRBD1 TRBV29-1 TGCAGCGTTGAAAGGACAGGCCGTGGGGGCTATGGCTACACCTTC CSVERTGRGGYGYTF
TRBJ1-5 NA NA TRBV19 TGTGCCAGTACCTTTGGACAGTATAGCAATCAGCCCCAGCATTTT CASTFGQYSNQPQHF
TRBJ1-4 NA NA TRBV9 TGTGCCAGCAGCGGCGGGACCGAAGAAAAACTGTTTTTT CASSGGTEEKLFF
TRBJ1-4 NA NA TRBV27 TGTGCCAGCAGTTGGAACAGAATGACTAATGAAAAACTGTTTTTT CASSWNRMTNEKLFF
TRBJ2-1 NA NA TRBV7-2 TGTGCCAGCAGCTTAGTAATGACTAATCCTTATGGTGAGCAGTTCTTC CASSLVMTNPYGEQFF
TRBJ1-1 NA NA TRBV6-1 TGTGCCAGCAGTGAAGGGGGTGAAGCTTTCTTT CASSEGGEAFF
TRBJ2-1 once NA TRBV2 TGTGCCAGCAGTGGTAGCTCCTACAATGAGCAGTTCTTC CASSGSSYNEQFF
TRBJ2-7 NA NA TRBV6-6 TGTGCCAGCAGTCCAGCTGGACAGATTATCTACGAGCAGTACTTC CASSPAGQIIYEQYF
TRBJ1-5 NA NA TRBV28 TGTGCCAGCAGCTCGGAGGGGTCGTATCAGCCCCAGCATTTT CASSSEGSYQPQHF
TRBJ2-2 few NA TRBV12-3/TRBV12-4 TGTGCCACCGAAGACAAGGTACCCGGGGAGCTGTTTTTT CATEDKVPGELFF
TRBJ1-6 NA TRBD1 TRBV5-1 TGCGCCAGCAGCTCGAGACCCGGGACAGGGGTTTCACCCCTCCACTTT CASSSRPGTGVSPLHF
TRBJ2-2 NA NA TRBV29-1 TGCAGCGTCTCCACTCACACCGGGGAGCTGTTTTTT CSVSTHTGELFF
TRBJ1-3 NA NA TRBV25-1 TGTGCCAGCAGTGAGGTGAACTCTGGAAACACCATATATTTT CASSEVNSGNTIYF
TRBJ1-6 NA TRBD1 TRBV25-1 TGTGCCAGCAGTGACCCCGACAGGGCGGGTGAGGCTAATTCACCCCTCCACTTT CASSDPDRAGEANSPLHF
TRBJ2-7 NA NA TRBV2 TGTGCCAGCACCTCGACATACCTTTCCTACGAGCAGTACTTC CASTSTYLSYEQYF
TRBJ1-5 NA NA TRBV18 TGTGCCAGCTCAACGGCGAACCAGGGCCGGGAAGGCCAGCCCCAGCATTTT CASSTANQGREGQPQHF
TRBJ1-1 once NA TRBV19 TGTGCCGCACAAGAACCGGGGAGGGGAGAAGCTTTCTTT CAAQEPGRGEAFF
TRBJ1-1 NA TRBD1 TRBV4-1 TGCGCCAGCAGCCAAGATAGGGACAGGAGTTTTGAAGCTTTCTTT CASSQDRDRSFEAFF
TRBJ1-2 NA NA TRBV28 TGTGCCAGCAGTTTCAGCGTCTATGGCTACACCTTC CASSFSVYGYTF
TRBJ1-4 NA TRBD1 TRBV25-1 TGTGCCAGCAGCAAGACAGGGGGTTATGAAAAACTGTTTTTT CASSKTGGYEKLFF
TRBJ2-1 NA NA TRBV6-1 TGTGCCAGCAGTGAGGTTGGTAGCTCCTACAATGAGCAGTTCTTC CASSEVGSSYNEQFF
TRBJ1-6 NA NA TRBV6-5 TGTGCCAGCAGTTACTCCCCAAGTAATTCACCCCTCCACTTT CASSYSPSNSPLHF
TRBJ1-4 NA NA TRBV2 TGTGCCAGCAGTGACGGCAGGGGTAATGAAAAACTGTTTTTT CASSDGRGNEKLFF
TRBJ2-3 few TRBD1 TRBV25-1 TGTGCCAGCAGTGGTCCCGGGACAGGGGCCGGAGATACGCAGTATTTT CASSGPGTGAGDTQYF
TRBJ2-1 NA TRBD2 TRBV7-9 TGTGCCAGCAGCCACGGGACTATGTTAAACAATGAGCAGTTCTTC CASSHGTMLNNEQFF
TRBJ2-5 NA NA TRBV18 TGTGCCAGCTCACCGAGGGGGAGCGGGGCCCGCCAAGAGACCCAGTACTTC CASSPRGSGARQETQYF
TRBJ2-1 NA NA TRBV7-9 TGTGCCAGCAGCCCCCCGGGGACCGATGAGCAGTTCTTC CASSPPGTDEQFF
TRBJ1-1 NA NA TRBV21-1 TGTGCCAGCAGCAAAGCGCGAGAGGTTGGAACTGAAGCTTTCTTT CASSKAREVGTEAFF
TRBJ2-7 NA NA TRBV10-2 TGCGCCAGCAGCCTACAGGGTCCCTACGAGCAGTACTTC CASSLQGPYEQYF
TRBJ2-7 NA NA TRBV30 TGTGCCTGGAGTGTTTCTGGGGGGCCCTACGAGCAGTACTTC CAWSVSGGPYEQYF
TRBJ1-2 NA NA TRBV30 TGTGCCTGGGAACCCCCGGGGGGCCCCCGGCTGGGCACCTTC CAWEPPGGPRLGTF
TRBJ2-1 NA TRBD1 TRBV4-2 TGTGCCAGCAGCCAAGATCGGGACAGGGTCTACAATGAGCAGTTCTTC CASSQDRDRVYNEQFF
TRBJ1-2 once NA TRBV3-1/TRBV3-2 TGTGCCAGCAGCCAGGACAGAAGCAATGGCTACACCTTC CASSQDRSNGYTF
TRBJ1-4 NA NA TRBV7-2 TGTGCCAGCAGCTTAACGTCGACTAATGAAAAACTGTTTTTT CASSLTSTNEKLFF
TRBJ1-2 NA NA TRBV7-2 TGTGCCAGCAGCCTGGGTCGGGGGAACTATGGCTACACCTTC CASSLGRGNYGYTF
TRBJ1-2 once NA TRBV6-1 TGTGCCAGCAGTGGAAGGAGAACGCCATCAGACTATGGCTACACCTTC CASSGRRTPSDYGYTF
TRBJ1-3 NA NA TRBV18 TGTGCCAGCTCACCAGGTGTGTTCTCTGGAAACACCATATATTTT CASSPGVFSGNTIYF
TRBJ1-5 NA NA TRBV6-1 TGTGCCAGCAGTGATGGCAATCAGCCCCAGCATTTT CASSDGNQPQHF
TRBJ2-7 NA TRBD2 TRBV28 TGTGCCAGCAATTGGGCGGGGAGGGGCGAGCAGTACTTC CASNWAGRGEQYF
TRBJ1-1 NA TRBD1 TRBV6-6 TGTGCCAGCAGTTACTCACAGGGGTTAGCTGACACTGAAGCTTTCTTT CASSYSQGLADTEAFF
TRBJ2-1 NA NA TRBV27 TGTGCCAGCAGTTTTTCAGGGGTCAGACAGTTCTTC CASSFSGVRQFF
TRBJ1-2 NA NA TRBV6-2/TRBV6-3 TGTGCCAGCAGCCTCGGGACCCTGGGAGGCTACACCTTC CASSLGTLGGYTF
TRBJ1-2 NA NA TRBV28 TGTGCCAGCAGTTTAAAAGGGTTCTATGGCTACACCTTC CASSLKGFYGYTF
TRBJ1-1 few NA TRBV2 TGTGCCAGCAGTGAATCCATTAACACTGAAGCTTTCTTT CASSESINTEAFF
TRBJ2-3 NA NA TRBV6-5 TGTGCCAGCAGGGGGACGGACAGTAAAGAGACTTTT CASRGTDSKETF
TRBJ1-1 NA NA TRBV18 TGTGCCAGCTCACCATCTCGGGAGATGAACACTGAAGCTTTCTTT CASSPSREMNTEAFF
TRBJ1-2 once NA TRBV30 TGTGCCTGGGGAAGGGGGGGTATGAACTATGGCTACACCTTC CAWGRGGMNYGYTF
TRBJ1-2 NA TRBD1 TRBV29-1 TGCAGCGTAAAGGAAACAGGGGGCCGGGATGGCTACACCTTC CSVKETGGRDGYTF